This T cell receptor beta chain originates from a study of T cells in Graves' hyperthyroidism and ophthalmopathy. Amplification yielded TCR beta CDR3 regions, with RNA transcripts as the source. The study used the HTBI primer set for a first-round RT-PCR of the TCR CDR3. TCRdb analysed the multiplex PCR reads with MiXCR anew, one entry per CDR3 protein. The sample contains approximately 400,000 distinct CDR3 sequences, roughly 25% of which appear only once. There are 18 residues in the CDR3. Trimming removed 3 bases from V and 1 base from J, with 19 bases in between. Germline CDR1 LGHDT, CDR2 YNNKEL (reference sequence). Each patient was aged 18 to 65 and had newly diagnosed hyperthyroidism of under 2 months' duration. The study left out patients who had uncontrolled infection, other autoimmune disease, pregnancy or lactation. General observations from the study: Most thyroid clonotypes that were expanded above 0.001 also turned up in blood. Prediction of ophthalmopathy progression came a median around 6.5 months pre-onset.

Comment on this clonotype: Its antigen remains unidentified.

The chain carries TRBV3-1 and TRBJ1-5, with unresolved D. Sequences were obtained from blood. The sequence was obtained from a man aged 45-65 years with Graves' hyperthyroidism. CDR3: CASSQGIGAPLSNQPQHF. The CDR3 coding sequence is TGTGCCAGCAGCCAGGGAATAGGCGCCCCATTGAGCAATCAGCCCCAGCATTTT.